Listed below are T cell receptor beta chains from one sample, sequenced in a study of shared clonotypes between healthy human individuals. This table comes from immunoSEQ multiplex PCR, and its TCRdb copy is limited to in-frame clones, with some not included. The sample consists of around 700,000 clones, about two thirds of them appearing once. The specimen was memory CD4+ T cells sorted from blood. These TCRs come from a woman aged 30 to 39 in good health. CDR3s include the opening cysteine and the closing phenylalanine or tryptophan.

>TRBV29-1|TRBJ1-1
CSVEGGLGVAFF
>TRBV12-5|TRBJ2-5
CASGFLETQYF
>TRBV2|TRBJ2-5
CASSGRAGGKETQYF
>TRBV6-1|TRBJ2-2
CATRRNSPNTGELFF
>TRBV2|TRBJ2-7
CASSDIFVRRSYEQYF
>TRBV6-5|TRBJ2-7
CASRRAGVTSEQYF
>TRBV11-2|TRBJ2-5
CASSWTSGSIERETQYF
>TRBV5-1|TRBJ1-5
CASSLEGGGQPQHF
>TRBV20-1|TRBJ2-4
CSAIGDVIQYF
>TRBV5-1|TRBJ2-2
CASSSKGGLLNTGELFF
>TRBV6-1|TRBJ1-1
CASNWDSEAFF
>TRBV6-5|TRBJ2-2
CASRGTSVTGELFF
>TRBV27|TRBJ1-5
CASSLNRLTINQPQHF
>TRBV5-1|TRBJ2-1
CASSFSGYYNEQFF
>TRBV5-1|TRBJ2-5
CASSPSQETQYF
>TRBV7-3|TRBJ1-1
CASSSGGGEGTEAFF
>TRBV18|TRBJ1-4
CASQRSQGENEKLFF
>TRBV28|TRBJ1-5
CASSLLGGGREQPQHF
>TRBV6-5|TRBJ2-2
CASYTRGQGIGELFF
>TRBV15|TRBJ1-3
CATSTGNTIYF
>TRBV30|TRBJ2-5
CAWARGGQETQYF
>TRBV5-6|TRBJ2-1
CASSFLAGQYNEQFF
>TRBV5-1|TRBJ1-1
CASSLASDRNTEAFF
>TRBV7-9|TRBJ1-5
CASSPTGGDQPQHF
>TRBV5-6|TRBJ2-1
CASSLASVSEQFF
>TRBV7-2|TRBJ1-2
CASSLRLAQGGYTF
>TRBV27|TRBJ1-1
CASSSQGPVNTEAFF
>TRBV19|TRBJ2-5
CASSIRDSETQYF
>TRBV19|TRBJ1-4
CASSPTGLKDEKLFF
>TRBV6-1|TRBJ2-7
CASSEAGSYEQYF
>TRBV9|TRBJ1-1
CASSANRDDTEAFF
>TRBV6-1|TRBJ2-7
CASRGTGDEQYF
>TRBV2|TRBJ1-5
CASSAEQGRNQPQHF
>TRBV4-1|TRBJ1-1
CASSYSRRGSERRAFF
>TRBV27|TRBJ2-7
CASRYSRDSYEQYF
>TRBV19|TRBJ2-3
CASSTWTGPTTDTQYF
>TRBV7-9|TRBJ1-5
CASSRDDQPQHF
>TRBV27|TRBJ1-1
CASKGARGKNTEAFF
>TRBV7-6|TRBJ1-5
CASSFNRDQPQHF
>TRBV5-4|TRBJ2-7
CASSYPGGQPYEQYF
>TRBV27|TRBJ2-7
CASSLMAHLEQYF
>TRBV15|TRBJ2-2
CATSGWTGGNTGELFF
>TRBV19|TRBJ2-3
CASSQAKADTQYF
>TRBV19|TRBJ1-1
CASSIGGPGDTEAFF
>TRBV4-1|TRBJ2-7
CASSQGGGFTYEQYF
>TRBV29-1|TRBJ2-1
CSVPGLAGFYEQFF
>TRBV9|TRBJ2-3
CASSGTRGDTQYF
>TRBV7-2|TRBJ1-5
CASSSAGLSYQPQHF